The clone carrying this T cell receptor beta chain was seen only a few times. This sample was included in a study of patients and donors after allogeneic stem cell transplantation. Germline V gene sequence: CDR1 DFQATT, CDR2 SNEGSKA (reference sequence). Trimming pared 4 bases from V and 4 bases from J, leaving 11 bases between. The CDR3 sequence is 13 residues long. MiXCR, applied by TCRdb to the RT-PCR reads, yields one record per CDR3 protein. The repertoire holds about 90,000 distinct CDR3 sequences, with about 44% as singletons. This receptor was obtained from a human donor who was either an allogeneic HSCT recipient or a stem cell or donor lymphocyte infusion donor (not recorded which). It is not recorded whose cells these are; they may come from a transplant donor. The chain links TRBV20-1 to TRBJ1-5, with a tentative D call TRBD1 (5 bases). The specimen was blood, either unsorted or a sorted T cell fraction (not recorded which). The CDR3 sequence: CSATGPLNQPQHF. As DNA, the CDR3 is TGCAGTGCTACGGGACCCCTAAATCAGCCCCAGCATTTT.